This T cell receptor beta chain was recovered during a study of T cells in Graves' hyperthyroidism and ophthalmopathy. The length of the CDR3 is 14 residues. Germline V gene sequence: CDR1 MNHEY, CDR2 SMNVEV (reference sequence). Amplification of TCR beta CDR3 regions used RNA as the template. HTBI primers were used for first-round RT-PCR of the TCR CDR3. Using its own MiXCR run on the multiplex PCR reads, TCRdb lists one record per CDR3 protein. Of 350,000 or so distinct CDR3 sequences in the sample, 15% to 20% were seen once. Stable disease denoted Graves' hyperthyroidism without ophthalmopathy progression within 18 months. Reasons for excluding patients were uncontrolled infection, other autoimmune disease, pregnancy or lactation.

This chain uses TRBV27 with TRBJ2-7, with TRBD1 matching over 7 bases. Sequenced material: blood. This receptor was taken from a woman aged 45-59 years with Graves' hyperthyroidism. The DNA of the CDR3 is TGTGCAAGCAAGGCCGTCGGGGACAGCTACGAGCAGTACGTC. This codes for CASKAVGDSYEQYV.